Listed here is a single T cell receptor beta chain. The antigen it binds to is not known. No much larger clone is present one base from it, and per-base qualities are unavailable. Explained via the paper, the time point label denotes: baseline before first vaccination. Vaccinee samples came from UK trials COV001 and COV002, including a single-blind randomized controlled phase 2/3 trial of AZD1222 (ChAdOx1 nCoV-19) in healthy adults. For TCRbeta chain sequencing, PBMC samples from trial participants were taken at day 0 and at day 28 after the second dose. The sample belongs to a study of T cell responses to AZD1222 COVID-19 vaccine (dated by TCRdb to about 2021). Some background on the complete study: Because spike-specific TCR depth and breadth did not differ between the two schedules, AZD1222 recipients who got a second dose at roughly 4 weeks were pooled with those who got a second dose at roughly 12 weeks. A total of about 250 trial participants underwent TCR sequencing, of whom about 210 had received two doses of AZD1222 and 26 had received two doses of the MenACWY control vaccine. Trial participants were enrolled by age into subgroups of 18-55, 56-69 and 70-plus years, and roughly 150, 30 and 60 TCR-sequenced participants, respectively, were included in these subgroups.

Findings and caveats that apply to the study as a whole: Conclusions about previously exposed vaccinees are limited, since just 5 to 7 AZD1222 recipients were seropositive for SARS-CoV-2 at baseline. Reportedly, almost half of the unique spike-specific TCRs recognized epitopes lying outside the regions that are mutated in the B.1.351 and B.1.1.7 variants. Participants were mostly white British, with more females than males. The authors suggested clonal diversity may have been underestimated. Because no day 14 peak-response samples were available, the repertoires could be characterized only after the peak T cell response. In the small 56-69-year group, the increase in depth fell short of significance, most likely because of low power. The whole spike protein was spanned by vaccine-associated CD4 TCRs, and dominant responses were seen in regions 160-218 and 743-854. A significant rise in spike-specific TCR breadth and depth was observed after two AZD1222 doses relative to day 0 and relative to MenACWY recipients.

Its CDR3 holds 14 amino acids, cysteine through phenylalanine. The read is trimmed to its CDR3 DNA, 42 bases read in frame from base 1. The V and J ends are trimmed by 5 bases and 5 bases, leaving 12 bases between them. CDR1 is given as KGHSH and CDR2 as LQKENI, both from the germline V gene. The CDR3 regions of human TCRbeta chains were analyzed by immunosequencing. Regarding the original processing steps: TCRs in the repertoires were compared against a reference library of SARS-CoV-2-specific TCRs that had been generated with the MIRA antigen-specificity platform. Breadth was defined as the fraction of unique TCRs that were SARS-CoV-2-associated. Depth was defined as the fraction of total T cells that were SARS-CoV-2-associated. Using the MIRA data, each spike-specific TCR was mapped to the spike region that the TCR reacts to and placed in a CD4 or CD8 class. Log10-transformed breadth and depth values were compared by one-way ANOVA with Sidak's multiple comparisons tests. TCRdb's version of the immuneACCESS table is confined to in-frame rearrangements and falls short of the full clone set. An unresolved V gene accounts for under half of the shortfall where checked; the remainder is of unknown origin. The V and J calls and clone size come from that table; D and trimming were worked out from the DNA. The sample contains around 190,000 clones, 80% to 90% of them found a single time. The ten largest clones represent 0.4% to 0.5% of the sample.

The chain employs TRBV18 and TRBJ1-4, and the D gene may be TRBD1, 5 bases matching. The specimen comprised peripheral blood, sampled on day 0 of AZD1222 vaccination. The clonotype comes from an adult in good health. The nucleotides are TGTGCCAGCTCATTGGGGACGGGGAATGAAAAACTGTTTTTT. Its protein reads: CASSLGTGNEKLFF.